This entry lists 28 T cell receptor beta chains sequenced from one sample in a study of chemoradiotherapy in HPV16-positive cancers. Assay: immunoSEQ multiplex PCR; the TCRdb copy retains only in-frame clones and omits some. The table shows roughly 7,900 clones, with 75% to 85% occurring only once. The sample was taken from a patient who underwent chemoradiotherapy. The receptors derive from a human donor with HPV-associated anogenital cancer.

The rearrangement joins TRBV2 to TRBJ1-1; 7 nucleotides line up with TRBD1. This CDR3 contains 15 residues. Germline V lookup: CDR1 SNHLY, CDR2 FYNNEI. V shed 0 bases, J shed 4 bases, and the junction held 5 bases outside the gene matches. The chain's CDR3 is CASSEALTGATEAFF. CDR3 nucleotides: TGTGCCAGCAGTGAAGCCCTAACAGGGGCCACTGAAGCTTTCTTT.

The chain combines TRBV19 with TRBJ2-5; weak D call: TRBD1 (6 bases). CDR3 length equals 13 residues. V shed 7 bases and J shed 5 bases, with 14 bases lying between them. CDR1 is LNHDA and CDR2 is SQIVND in the germline V gene (reference sequence). CDR3 sequence: CASNGGQWETQYF. CDR3 in DNA: TGTGCCAGTAATGGAGGACAGTGGGAGACCCAGTACTTC.

The J gene is TRBJ2-5, the V gene TRBV4-1, with a tentative D call TRBD2 (5 bases). Trimming cost V 1 base and J 1 base, with 13 bases left between them. This CDR3 has 16 amino acids. In germline, CDR1 is MGHRA, CDR2 YSYEKL. The CDR3 region is CASSQGSLAGQETQYF. The CDR3 DNA reads as TGCGCCAGCAGCCAAGGTTCCCTAGCCGGCCAAGAGACCCAGTACTTC.

V and J are TRBV7-9 and TRBJ2-2; D unclear. Germline V CDR1 and CDR2: SEHNR, FQNEAQ (reference sequence). This CDR3 has 15 residues. V was pared by 2 bases and J by 1 base, with 8 bases between. This CDR3 is CASSLRQLNTGELFF. CDR3 DNA sequence: TGTGCCAGCAGCTTAAGGCAGTTGAACACCGGGGAGCTGTTTTTT.

J is TRBJ1-2 and V is TRBV7-2, with D perhaps matching TRBD1 (5 bases). Trimming stripped 5 bases from V and 8 bases from J, with 18 bases between. This CDR3 region has 14 residues. CDR1 is SGHTA and CDR2 is FQGNSA in the germline V gene. CDR3 sequence: CASSILGGLGGYTF. The CDR3 nucleotides are TGTGCCAGCAGCATCCTCGGGGGTCTAGGAGGCTACACCTTC.

The CDR3 DNA reads TGTGCCAGCAGGGGGAACACAGATACGCAGTATTTT. Amino acids: CASRGNTDTQYF. The V and J genes are TRBV6-6 and TRBJ2-3; D not certain. V was pared by 6 bases and J by 2 bases, with 6 bases between. CDR1 is MNHNY and CDR2 is SVGAGI in the germline V gene (reference sequence). This CDR3 has 12 residues.

J is TRBJ1-2 and V is TRBV18; D possibly corresponds to TRBD1 (5 bases). CDR3 length: 15 amino acids. The germline V gene has CDR1 KGHSH and CDR2 LQKENI. Trimming pared 3 bases from V and 7 bases from J, leaving 18 bases between. The CDR3 nucleotides read TGTGCCAGCTCACCTGGATTTGGGCAGGGTCGTGGCTACACCTTC. This encodes CASSPGFGQGRGYTF.

This chain links TRBV15 with TRBJ2-7, with D tentatively TRBD2 (5 bases). Germline CDR1 and CDR2: LNHNV and YYDKDF (reference sequence). The CDR3 consists of 13 residues. V was clipped by 0 bases and J by 12 bases, with 15 bases between them. This chain's CDR3 is CATSREVRGKTYF. The CDR3 bases are TGTGCCACCAGCAGAGAAGTACGGGGTAAGACGTACTTC.

The CDR3 sequence is CASSNRSGQATYGYTF. CDR3 sequence (DNA): TGTGCCAGCAGCAATCGATCGGGACAGGCGACCTATGGCTACACCTTC. V is TRBV13 and J is TRBJ1-2, with TRBD1 matching over 8 bases. This CDR3 region has 16 residues. CDR1 and CDR2 from the germline V gene are PRHDT and FYEKMQ (reference sequence). The J segment lost 4 bases and the V segment lost 5 bases, leaving 12 bases of the junction unmatched. Drawing the rest from reference TRBV13 and TRBJ1-2, the complete variable domain is AAGVIQSPRHLIKEKRETATLKCYPIPRHDTVYWYQQGPGQDPQFLISFYEKMQSDKGSIPDRFSAQQFSDYHSELNMSSLELGDSALYFCASSNRSGQATYGYTFGSGTRLTVV.

J is TRBJ1-6 and V is TRBV2; TRBD1 might be the D (6 bases). The V gene lost 8 bases and the J gene lost 13 bases, with 27 bases spanning the gap. CDR1 is SNHLY, CDR2 FYNNEI, per germline. CDR3 size: 16 residues. The CDR3 is CASESLGANVWGPLHF. The CDR3 DNA is TGTGCCAGCGAGAGTCTGGGGGCCAATGTTTGGGGTCCCCTCCACTTT.

The chain links TRBV7-9 to TRBJ1-1; D call uncertain. This CDR3 is 13 amino acids long. Trimming stripped 8 bases from V and 0 bases from J, with 10 bases between. The germline CDR1 and CDR2 sequences are SEHNR and FQNEAQ (reference sequence). The CDR3 is CASAGRMNTEAFF. DNA of the CDR3: TGTGCCAGCGCCGGTAGGATGAACACTGAAGCTTTCTTT.

The CDR3 sequence is CASSIAASSNEQFF. CDR3 DNA: TGTGCCAGTAGTATAGCAGCTAGTTCGAATGAGCAGTTCTTC. J is TRBJ2-1 and V is TRBV19, with unresolved D. The germline CDR1 and CDR2 sequences are LNHDA and SQIVND (reference sequence). V lost 1 base and J 7 bases, leaving 11 bases between the germline ends. The CDR3 sequence is 14 residues long.

This clone has a handful of counts. The chain links TRBV30 to TRBJ1-5; D gene ambiguous. Trimming removed 1 base at V and 6 bases at J, with 7 bases between. Germline CDR1 GTSNPN, CDR2 SVGIG (reference sequence). The CDR3 sequence is 12 residues long. The CDR3: CAWSDVGQPQHF. CDR3 nucleotides: TGTGCCTGGAGTGATGTTGGTCAGCCCCAGCATTTT.

This chain links TRBV7-9 with TRBJ1-2; no firm D call. This CDR3 is built from 13 residues. In germline, CDR1 is SEHNR, CDR2 FQNEAQ (reference sequence). V was cut by 1 base and J by 5 bases, with 8 bases left in between. This CDR3 reads CASSLEQDYGYTF. For the CDR3, the DNA is TGTGCCAGCAGCTTAGAGCAGGATTATGGCTACACCTTC.

V and J are TRBV6-5 and TRBJ1-3, with D uncertain. Germline V gives CDR1 MNHEY, CDR2 SVGAGI. Trimming removed 8 bases from V and 4 bases from J, with 12 bases in between. CDR3 length equals 13 residues. CDR3 nucleotides: TGTGCCAGCGGAACAGTGCCCGGAAACACCATATATTTT. Residues: CASGTVPGNTIYF.

This clone was recorded once. V and J are TRBV18 and TRBJ2-7, with 10 bases that match TRBD1. The CDR3 has 14 residues. Germline lookup yields CDR1 KGHSH and CDR2 LQKENI. J was trimmed by 6 bases and V by 1 base; bases with no gene match: 3. The CDR3 nucleotides are TGTGCCAGCTCACCACGGGACAGGGGTGCCGAGCAGTACTTC. Its protein product is CASSPRDRGAEQYF.

The chain uses TRBV6-5 and TRBJ2-3; the D gene is possibly TRBD2 (6 bases). Germline CDR1 is MNHEY and CDR2 is SVGAGI. The CDR3 has 15 amino acids. V was shortened by 1 base and J by 1 base, with 9 bases between the two germline ends. CDR3: CASSYWGGGTDTQYF. CDR3 coding DNA: TGTGCCAGCAGTTACTGGGGCGGGGGCACAGATACGCAGTATTTT.

V and J are TRBV5-1 and TRBJ1-1; no clear D gene. Trimming removed 0 bases from V and 5 bases from J, with 14 bases in between. Germline assignment: CDR1 SGHRS and CDR2 YFSETQ. The CDR3 length is 15 residues. CDR3: CASSLAGPGETEAFF. Written as DNA, the CDR3 is TGCGCCAGCAGCTTGGCAGGCCCGGGAGAGACTGAAGCTTTCTTT.

This chain links TRBV7-9 with TRBJ1-3; weak D call: TRBD1 (5 bases). The CDR3 has 13 amino acids. Trimming removed 5 bases from V and 8 bases from J, with 13 bases in between. Germline CDR1 and CDR2: SEHNR and FQNEAQ (reference sequence). CDR3 sequence reads: CASSTNPGDTIYF. Written as DNA, the CDR3 is TGTGCCAGCAGCACCAACCCGGGGGACACCATATATTTT.

The chain carries TRBV2 and TRBJ2-2; D possibly corresponds to TRBD1 (6 bases). The CDR3 runs to 14 residues. The germline V and J ends were trimmed by 7 bases and 1 base, with 10 bases remaining between them. Germline-derived CDR1 and CDR2 are SNHLY and FYNNEI. The CDR3 loop reads CASKGTLNTGELFF. CDR3 nucleotide sequence: TGTGCCAGCAAGGGGACACTGAACACCGGGGAGCTGTTTTTT.

The chain carries TRBV2 and TRBJ2-1; TRBD2 is a possible D gene (7 bases). The germline V gene encodes CDR1 SNHLY and CDR2 FYNNEI. With 7 bases removed from V and 6 bases from J, the gap between germline ends came to 13 bases. This CDR3 comprises 13 residues. CDR3 protein: CASNRGALNEQFF. CDR3 nucleotide sequence: TGTGCCAGCAACCGGGGGGCCCTCAATGAGCAGTTCTTC. Supplemented by reference TRBV2 and TRBJ2-1, the full variable domain reads EPEVTQTPSHQVTQMGQEVILRCVPISNHLYFYWYRQILGQKVEFLVSFYNNEISEKSEIFDDQFSVERPDGSNFTLKIRSTKLEDSAMYFCASNRGALNEQFFGPGTRLTVL.

CDR3 in amino acids: CASSLVGDGNTIYF. CDR3 DNA: TGTGCCAGCAGCTTGGTGGGGGATGGAAACACCATATATTTT. The chain recombines TRBV5-4 with TRBJ1-3; D might be TRBD1 (5 bases). The V end was cut by 0 bases, the J end by 3 bases, with 7 bases between. The CDR3 has 14 amino acids. Germline V lookup: CDR1 SGHNT, CDR2 YYREEE (reference sequence).

The genes are TRBV6-1 and TRBJ1-3; tentative D call: TRBD1 (5 bases). V lost 2 bases, J lost 3 bases, and 17 bases lay in between. Germline-derived CDR1 and CDR2 are MNHNS and SASEGT. The CDR3 sequence is 17 residues long. The CDR3 sequence: CASSEPLTVRDGNTIYF. In DNA, the CDR3 is TGTGCCAGCAGTGAACCATTAACCGTCAGGGATGGAAACACCATATATTTT.

This chain joins TRBV15 and TRBJ1-1; D gene unclear. This CDR3 is built from 16 residues. Deletions cut 0 bases from V and 1 base from J, with 12 bases between. Germline V gene sequence: CDR1 LNHNV, CDR2 YYDKDF (reference sequence). CDR3 coding DNA: TGTGCCACCAGCAGAGATCCCCAGGCTCGGAACACTGAAGCTTTCTTT. Translating gives CATSRDPQARNTEAFF.

V and J are TRBV7-8 and TRBJ2-5; D is perhaps TRBD1 (5 bases). The CDR3 runs to 14 residues. V lost 1 base and J lost 7, with 13 bases in between. The germline CDR1 and CDR2 sequences are SGHVS and FQNEAQ. As DNA, the CDR3 is TGTGCCAGCAGCTTAGAGCAGGGCCAGGGGACCCAGTACTTC. Translated: CASSLEQGQGTQYF.

This clone has only a few counts. This chain uses TRBV6-6 with TRBJ2-3; TRBD1 agrees at 9 bases. Looked up from germline, CDR1 is MNHNY and CDR2 is SVGAGI (reference sequence). CDR3 size: 16 residues. V shed 1 base, J shed 6 bases, and the junction held 8 bases outside the gene matches. CDR3 region: CASSYYPGTGHDTQYF. For the CDR3, the DNA is TGTGCCAGCAGTTACTACCCCGGGACAGGGCACGATACGCAGTATTTT.

The chain uses TRBV11-3 and TRBJ2-2; D is unclear. V gave up 6 bases and J gave up 1 base, with 6 bases separating them. Germline lookup yields CDR1 SGHNT and CDR2 YENEEA. The CDR3 consists of 13 residues. The CDR3 protein is CASRKGNTGELFF. CDR3 bases: TGTGCCAGCAGGAAGGGGAACACCGGGGAGCTGTTTTTT. The full variable domain, in which reference TRBV11-3 and TRBJ2-2 provide the parts outside the CDR3, is EAGVVQSPRYKIIEKKQPVAFWCNPISGHNTLYWYLQNLGQGPELLIRYENEEAVDDSQLPKDRFSAERLKGVDSTLKIQPAELGDSAVYLCASRKGNTGELFFGEGSRLTVL.

The genes are TRBV5-1 and TRBJ1-2; 7 positions agree with TRBD1. The CDR3 is made up of 14 amino acids. Germline loops: CDR1 SGHRS, CDR2 YFSETQ. V dropped 4 bases and J dropped 2; count of bases not matched to a gene: 5. The CDR3: CASSQQGSNYGYTF. The CDR3 DNA is TGCGCCAGCAGCCAACAGGGGTCCAACTATGGCTACACCTTC. The whole variable domain, filled in from reference TRBV5-1 and TRBJ1-2, reads KAGVTQTPRYLIKTRGQQVTLSCSPISGHRSVSWYQQTPGQGLQFLFEYFSETQRNKGNFPGRFSGRQFSNSRSEMNVSTLELGDSALYLCASSQQGSNYGYTFGSGTRLTVV.